The 14 T cell receptor beta chains listed next were all sequenced from one sample in a study of blood T cell repertoires in COVID-19. Only in-frame clones appear in the TCRdb table, and some are missing; sequencing was by immunoSEQ multiplex PCR. The data show roughly 360,000 clones, more than 65% seen once. The sample taken for sequencing was peripheral blood. These receptors were taken from a human donor with acute or convalescent COVID-19. The donor label of this sample is uncertain.

This clone has only a few counts. The chain combines TRBV20-1 with TRBJ1-1; D is ambiguous. This CDR3 contains 14 residues. The germline V and J ends were trimmed by 3 bases and 1 base, with 12 bases remaining between them. Germline CDR1 DFQATT, CDR2 SNEGSKA (reference sequence). CDR3 sequence reads: CSASLPVGNTEAFF. CDR3 sequence (DNA): TGCAGTGCTAGTCTCCCGGTTGGGAACACTGAAGCTTTCTTT.

This chain joins TRBV5-1 and TRBJ1-1; D gene unclear. V lost 2 bases and J lost 6, with 11 bases in between. CDR3 size: 13 residues. The germline gives CDR1 SGHRS, CDR2 YFSETQ. CDR3 residues: CASSFSSVAEAFF. The CDR3 DNA reads as TGCGCCAGCAGCTTTTCGAGTGTTGCTGAAGCTTTCTTT. Combining the CDR3 with reference TRBV5-1 and TRBJ1-1 gives the whole variable domain KAGVTQTPRYLIKTRGQQVTLSCSPISGHRSVSWYQQTPGQGLQFLFEYFSETQRNKGNFPGRFSGRQFSNSRSEMNVSTLELGDSALYLCASSFSSVAEAFFGQGTRLTVV.

The chain uses TRBV7-2 and TRBJ1-1, with 9 bases identical to TRBD1. The CDR3 has 14 amino acids. V trimming: 4 bases; J trimming: 7 bases; junction bases outside the gene matches: 7. In germline, CDR1 is SGHTA, CDR2 FQGNSA. Here the CDR3 DNA reads TGTGCCAGCAGCTCGACAGGGGGTCTGGATGAAGCTTTCTTT. Protein product: CASSSTGGLDEAFF.

The chain is built from TRBV7-6 and TRBJ1-1, with a tentative D call TRBD1 (6 bases). With 4 bases removed from V and 2 bases from J, the gap between germline ends came to 14 bases. Per the germline V gene, CDR1 is SGHVS and CDR2 is FNYEAQ. CDR3 length equals 15 residues. CDR3 amino acids: CASSSQTGTNTEAFF. The CDR3 coding sequence is TGTGCCAGCAGCTCACAGACAGGAACTAACACTGAAGCTTTCTTT.

The chain employs TRBV3-1 (or the pseudogene TRBV3-2) and TRBJ2-3; possibly TRBD1 for D (6 bases). There are 15 residues in the CDR3. V was pared by 5 bases and J by 5 bases, with 17 bases between. Germline V lookup: CDR1 LGHDT, CDR2 YNNKEL (reference sequence). The CDR3 DNA is TGTGCCAGCAGCAGGCCCGGGACAACCTTAGATACGCAGTATTTT. It is translated as CASSRPGTTLDTQYF.

This chain joins TRBV2 and TRBJ1-1; D possibly corresponds to TRBD1 (6 bases). CDR1 is SNHLY and CDR2 is FYNNEI in the germline V gene. V dropped 7 bases and J dropped 1 base, with 10 bases sitting between them. The CDR3 extends over 13 amino acids. The CDR3 DNA reads TGTGCCAGCAAGGGACACCCGAACACTGAAGCTTTCTTT. Translated: CASKGHPNTEAFF.

The rearrangement uses TRBV6-6 and TRBJ1-1; tentatively, D is TRBD1 (6 bases). CDR1 is MNHNY and CDR2 is SVGAGI in the germline V gene (reference sequence). The CDR3 has 13 residues. Trimming took off 5 bases at V and 6 bases at J, with 13 bases between the two ends. CDR3 protein: CASSDGTPPEAFF. CDR3 sequence (DNA): TGTGCCAGCAGTGACGGGACACCCCCTGAAGCTTTCTTT.

The chain employs TRBV19 and TRBJ2-5; D gene unclear. The V end lost 2 bases, the J end lost 5 bases, and 12 bases lay between the germline ends. The CDR3 consists of 14 residues. Germline-derived CDR1 and CDR2 are LNHDA and SQIVND (reference sequence). The CDR3 loop reads CASSIMGSLETQYF. The CDR3 region has the DNA TGTGCCAGTAGTATAATGGGTAGCCTTGAGACCCAGTACTTC. Drawing the rest from reference TRBV19 and TRBJ2-5, the complete variable domain is DGGITQSPKYLFRKEGQNVTLSCEQNLNHDAMYWYRQDPGQGLRLIYYSQIVNDFQKGDIAEGYSVSREKKESFPLTVTSAQKNPTAFYLCASSIMGSLETQYFGPGTRLLVL.

Comments on this clone: The same CDR3 also results from other DNA sequences found in this sample. V gene TRBV4-1 combines with J gene TRBJ1-6, with unresolved D. Trimming removed 2 bases from V and 2 bases from J, with 7 bases in between. The CDR3 spans 15 residues. CDR1 and CDR2 from the germline V gene are MGHRA and YSYEKL. CDR3 DNA: TGCGCCAGCAGCCAATCCGGGACCTATAATTCACCCCTCCACTTT. It encodes CASSQSGTYNSPLHF.

This clone came up once. This chain joins TRBV28 and TRBJ1-4, with a weak D call TRBD1 (6 bases). The CDR3 consists of 20 residues. Trimming cost V 7 bases and J 2 bases, with 29 bases left between them. CDR1 is MDHEN and CDR2 is SYDVKM in the germline V gene. The CDR3 region is CASKRSRGRGFSWTNEKLFF. The DNA of the CDR3 is TGTGCCAGCAAAAGAAGTAGAGGCAGGGGTTTCAGTTGGACTAATGAAAAACTGTTTTTT.

The V call is TRBV20-1, the J call TRBJ1-1; no clear D. V was trimmed by 7 bases and J by 8 bases, leaving 14 bases between them. This CDR3 is 11 amino acids long. The V gene's germline CDR1 is DFQATT and CDR2 SNEGSKA (reference sequence). CDR3 sequence reads: CSGGVRGEAFF. The CDR3 coding sequence is TGCAGTGGGGGTGTCCGAGGGGAAGCTTTCTTT.

The V call is TRBV5-1, the J call TRBJ2-1; TRBD2 matches 7 bases. V shed 4 bases and J 0 bases; nucleotides not matched to a gene: 16. Germline-derived CDR1 and CDR2 are SGHRS and YFSETQ. This CDR3 is built from 19 residues. CDR3 coding DNA: TGCGCCAGCAGCCCGACCCCCATTTCTAGCGGAAGCTCCTACAATGAGCAGTTCTTC. Amino acids: CASSPTPISSGSSYNEQFF.

The V call is TRBV5-1, the J call TRBJ2-1; 7 bases match TRBD2. J was trimmed by 3 bases and V by 0 bases; bases with no gene match: 6. Germline values: CDR1 SGHRS, CDR2 YFSETQ. This CDR3 is built from 16 residues. The CDR3 protein is CASSLAGTTNYNEQFF. CDR3 sequence (DNA): TGCGCCAGCAGCTTGGCCGGGACTACAAACTACAATGAGCAGTTCTTC.

This sequence joins TRBV28 and TRBJ1-4; D is possibly TRBD1 (5 bases). The germline gives CDR1 MDHEN, CDR2 SYDVKM. Trimming took 5 bases from V and 2 from J, leaving 18 bases between them. The CDR3 spans 17 residues. This chain's CDR3 is CASSPRGRGETNEKLFF. The CDR3 DNA is TGTGCCAGCAGTCCGCGGGGCAGAGGGGAGACTAATGAAAAACTGTTTTTT.